Shown below are 20 T cell receptor beta chains from a single sample sequenced in a study of blood T cell repertoires in COVID-19. Sequencing used immunoSEQ multiplex PCR; TCRdb keeps in-frame clones, though not all of them. The table has fewer than 250,000 clones, around 81% seen once; the top ten hold just under 9%. Sequenced sample: PBMCs or T cells enriched from blood (not recorded which). These TCRs come from a woman aged 45-60 years with acute COVID-19.

V usage is TRBV3-1 (or the pseudogene TRBV3-2) and J usage is TRBJ2-2; 7 positions match TRBD1. CDR1 LGHDT and CDR2 YNNKEL come from the germline V gene (reference sequence). J was trimmed by 4 bases and V by 2 bases; bases with no gene match: 4. The CDR3 sequence is 15 residues long. The CDR3 here is CASSQRGQSTGELFF. The CDR3 bases are TGTGCCAGCAGCCAAAGGGGACAGTCCACCGGGGAGCTGTTTTTT.

This clone occurred once. The V call is TRBV27, the J call TRBJ1-2; a weak D match, TRBD1 (5 bases). The V gene lost 5 bases and the J gene lost 3 bases, with 25 bases spanning the gap. The V gene's germline CDR1 is MNHEY and CDR2 SMNVEV (reference sequence). This CDR3 spans 18 amino acids. Here the CDR3 reads CASSKPRKGDFRDYGYTF. The CDR3 DNA reads TGTGCCAGCAGTAAACCGCGAAAAGGGGACTTCCGGGACTATGGCTACACCTTC.

This clone showed up just a few times. This chain connects TRBV28 to TRBJ1-4; D not certain. Between the trimmed V and J ends, which lost 2 bases and 5 bases, there was a span of 18 bases. Germline V CDR1 and CDR2: MDHEN, SYDVKM. The CDR3 is 17 amino acids. The CDR3 DNA reads as TGTGCCAGCAGTTTAATTTTCCGAGGGAGAAGCAATGAAAAACTGTTTTTT. This encodes CASSLIFRGRSNEKLFF.

J is TRBJ1-2 and V is TRBV4-1; the match to TRBD1 covers 9 bases. The germline CDR1 and CDR2 sequences are MGHRA and YSYEKL. J lost 4 bases, V lost 4 bases, and 7 bases had no gene match. The CDR3 covers 15 residues. The CDR3 DNA is TGCGCCAGCAGCCCATCGGGACAGGGTTTCTATGGCTACACCTTC. Amino acids: CASSPSGQGFYGYTF.

This chain connects TRBV6-2 or TRBV6-3 to TRBJ2-7; 8 bases align to TRBD2. Germline CDR1 is MNHEY and CDR2 is SVGEGT. The CDR3 totals 16 residues. Germline trimming cut 2 bases from V and 2 bases from J; bases unmatched to any gene: 8. The CDR3 here is CASSYARGGRAYEQYF. CDR3 in DNA: TGTGCCAGCAGTTACGCCCGGGGGGGGCGGGCCTACGAGCAGTACTTC.

The chain recombines TRBV9 with TRBJ2-4; the match to TRBD2 covers 9 bases. The CDR3 covers 15 residues. Germline V gene data show CDR1 as SGDLS and CDR2 as YYNGEE. With 0 bases clipped from V and 5 bases from J, the junction kept 3 bases outside the gene matches. CDR3: CASSVGLAEENIQYF. The CDR3 coding sequence is TGTGCCAGCAGCGTAGGACTAGCGGAGGAAAACATTCAGTACTTC.

The chain carries TRBV5-1 and TRBJ1-5; 10 bases are a match to TRBD1. The CDR3 length is 14 residues. Germline V gene data show CDR1 as SGHRS and CDR2 as YFSETQ. With 3 bases clipped from V and 7 bases from J, the junction kept 4 bases outside the gene matches. CDR3 sequence: CASSSGQGGQPQHF. For the CDR3, the DNA is TGCGCCAGCAGCTCAGGACAGGGGGGGCAGCCCCAGCATTTT.

This chain connects TRBV28 to TRBJ2-7, with D perhaps TRBD2 (6 bases). The CDR3 sequence is 14 residues long. Germline CDR1 and CDR2: MDHEN and SYDVKM. The V gene lost 8 bases and the J gene lost 5 bases, with 19 bases spanning the gap. The CDR3 spells CASLHGTLVHEQYF. The DNA for the CDR3 is TGTGCCAGCCTCCACGGGACTTTGGTTCACGAGCAGTACTTC.

The chain employs TRBV29-1 and TRBJ2-1, with unresolved D. V lost 7 bases and J 0 bases, leaving 19 bases between the germline ends. Germline-derived CDR1 and CDR2 are SQVTM and ANQGSEA. The length of the CDR3 is 16 residues. Here the CDR3 DNA reads TGCAGCGCCATCCCCCCTGGTTGGAGCTCCTACAATGAGCAGTTCTTC. Protein: CSAIPPGWSSYNEQFF.

J is TRBJ1-1 and V is TRBV5-1; the D gene is possibly TRBD1 (5 bases). The CDR3 runs 14 residues. The germline gives CDR1 SGHRS, CDR2 YFSETQ. V lost 0 bases to trimming and J lost 7 bases, with 13 bases between them. The CDR3 protein is CASSLELGAFEAFF. The CDR3 DNA reads as TGCGCCAGCAGCTTGGAACTTGGGGCATTTGAAGCTTTCTTT.

This rearrangement joins TRBV9 to TRBJ2-7; 7 bases align to TRBD1. The V gene end was trimmed by 4 bases and the J gene end by 5 bases; junction bases not matched to a gene: 9. Germline V gives CDR1 SGDLS, CDR2 YYNGEE. This CDR3 region has 14 residues. The CDR3 coding sequence is TGTGCCAGCAGCCCCCGGGACAGTTTGAACGAGCAGTACTTC. Protein product: CASSPRDSLNEQYF.

The sample holds a few counts of this clone. The chain combines TRBV27 with TRBJ1-4; possibly TRBD1 for D (6 bases). CDR1 is MNHEY and CDR2 is SMNVEV in the germline V gene (reference sequence). Trimming stripped 6 bases from V and 7 bases from J, with 15 bases between. This CDR3 is 14 amino acids long. CDR3 loop: CASSPTGWSEKLFF. The DNA of the CDR3 is TGTGCCAGCAGCCCCACAGGGTGGAGTGAAAAACTGTTTTTT.

The V gene is TRBV19, the J gene TRBJ1-5; the match to TRBD1 covers 8 bases. Germline V gene data show CDR1 as LNHDA and CDR2 as SQIVND (reference sequence). V lost 4 bases and J lost 1; bases outside the gene matches: 9. The CDR3 runs 17 residues. CDR3 in DNA: TGTGCCAGTAGTAGATCAGGGGGCTTGGGAAGCAATCAGCCCCAGCATTTT. Residues: CASSRSGGLGSNQPQHF.

The CDR3 DNA reads as TGCGCCAGCAGCTTACCTCAGGGCACGCAAGAGACCCAGTACTTC. Residues: CASSLPQGTQETQYF. The chain links TRBV5-1 to TRBJ2-5; possible D gene TRBD1, 5 bases. Germline V lookup: CDR1 SGHRS, CDR2 YFSETQ. The CDR3 length is 15 residues. V was clipped by 2 bases and J by 2 bases, with 13 bases between them.

The genes are TRBV29-1 and TRBJ2-7; D possibly corresponds to TRBD1 (6 bases). With 8 bases removed from V and 2 bases from J, the gap between germline ends came to 16 bases. The CDR3 runs to 13 residues. Germline CDR1 is SQVTM and CDR2 is ANQGSEA. The CDR3 nucleotides read TGCAGCATGAGGGTAAAGGGGGCCTACGAGCAGTACTTC. This codes for CSMRVKGAYEQYF.

The rearrangement joins TRBV5-5 to TRBJ1-1, with D maybe TRBD1 (6 bases). The CDR3 contains 12 residues. V was cut by 2 bases and J by 11 bases, with 13 bases left in between. Germline V CDR1 and CDR2: SGHKS, YYEKEE (reference sequence). CDR3 sequence (DNA): TGTGCCAGCAGCTTAACACAGGGATATGCTTTCTTT. This translates into CASSLTQGYAFF.

This rearrangement joins TRBV7-2 to TRBJ1-5, with 9 positions matching TRBD1. Germline loops: CDR1 SGHTA, CDR2 FQGNSA. V dropped 5 bases and J dropped 4; count of bases not matched to a gene: 6. The CDR3 is 15 amino acids. In DNA, the CDR3 is TGTGCCAGCAGCCCCCCTGGGACAGGGAATCAGCCCCAGCATTTT. Translating gives CASSPPGTGNQPQHF.

The CDR3 region is CASSQGWGPDSYEQYF. In DNA form, the CDR3 reads TGCGCCAGCAGCCAAGGATGGGGGCCCGACTCCTACGAGCAGTACTTC. The rearrangement uses TRBV4-3 and TRBJ2-7, with D possibly being TRBD1 (6 bases). The V end was cut by 1 base, the J end by 0 bases, with 13 bases between. The CDR3 has 16 residues. Germline V CDR1 and CDR2: LGHNA, YSLEER.

The J gene is TRBJ1-6, the V gene TRBV19, with D possibly TRBD1 on 5 matching bases. The V end lost 11 bases, the J end lost 5 bases, and 16 bases lay between the germline ends. The CDR3 consists of 14 residues. In germline, CDR1 is LNHDA, CDR2 SQIVND (reference sequence). The CDR3 spells CAASTRQNNSPLHF. CDR3 in DNA: TGTGCCGCCAGTACGCGACAGAATAATTCACCCCTCCACTTT.

This sequence joins TRBV19 and TRBJ2-1; the match to TRBD2 covers 7 bases. Per germline, CDR1 LNHDA and CDR2 SQIVND (reference sequence). The trim removed 5 bases at V and 6 bases at J, leaving 7 bases unmatched. The CDR3 length is 14 residues. The DNA of the CDR3 is TGTGCCAGTAGTGTCGGACTAGTCCGCAATGAGCAGTTCTTC. Protein product: CASSVGLVRNEQFF.